These T cell receptor beta chains were read from a single sample in a study of regulatory T cells in long-lasting Graves disease. One entry per CDR3 protein, called by TCRdb with MiXCR from the multiplex PCR reads. Here the sample spans a few hundred thousand distinct CDR3 sequences, 21% being singletons. The source was peripheral blood mononuclear cells (PBMCs), collected when the disease was refractory, from a patient treated with antithyroid drugs. These receptors all stem from a female donor with Graves disease. Both conserved end residues are part of each CDR3. The order of the fields is V gene, J gene, clone size, D gene, CDR3 DNA, CDR3 protein. A D gene is named only where the DNA matches it firmly. Rows give clone size only sometimes, using once, few, many, or a class for an expanded clone.

TRBV24-1	TRBJ2-2	many	-	TGTGCCACCAGTGATTTAGCGACAGGGAGGATCGGGGAGCTGTTTTTT	CATSDLATGRIGELFF
TRBV10-1	TRBJ2-7	many	TRBD2	TGCGCCAGCAGTGAGGATAGCGGGAACTACTACGAGCAGTACTTC	CASSEDSGNYYEQYF
TRBV2	TRBJ1-3	many	-	TGTGCCAGCAGTGAGTGGGACATCCCTGGAAACACCATATATTTT	CASSEWDIPGNTIYF
TRBV7-9	TRBJ2-2	-	-	TGTGCCAGCAGCTTTATGGCCGGGGAGCTGTTTTTT	CASSFMAGELFF
TRBV11-2	TRBJ2-7	many	TRBD2	TGTGCCAGCAGCTTTGGATCGAGGACTAGTGTGTGGTACTTC	CASSFGSRTSVWYF
TRBV9	TRBJ2-7	-	TRBD2	TGTGCCAGCAGCCCTAGACTAGCGGGAGTCTACGAGCAGTACTTC	CASSPRLAGVYEQYF
TRBV28	TRBJ2-7	many	-	TGTGCCAGCAGTTTAGGCGCTCTCCCTCAGACCTACGAGCAGTACTTC	CASSLGALPQTYEQYF
TRBV7-3	TRBJ1-1	many	-	TGTGCCAGCAGCTTCCTGGGGGGGGGCACTGAAGCTTTCTTT	CASSFLGGGTEAFF
TRBV27	TRBJ2-4	few	TRBD2	TGTGCCAGCAGTCTAACAGGACTAGCGGGAGGGGACAACATTCAGTACTTC	CASSLTGLAGGDNIQYF
TRBV28	TRBJ2-7	few	TRBD2	TGTGCCAGCGGACCCATCCGAAGGGGGGGACTAGCGGGATGGCCCCCCGAGCAGTACTTC	CASGPIRRGGLAGWPPEQYF
TRBV6-1	TRBJ2-7	many	-	TGTGCCAGCAGTCAGGGTCGTGAGCAGTACTTC	CASSQGREQYF
TRBV5-1	TRBJ2-5	few	TRBD2	TGCGCCAGCAGGGGACCGGGAGGGTTGCCAGAGACCCAGTACTTC	CASRGPGGLPETQYF
TRBV20-1	TRBJ2-2	many	TRBD1	TGCAGTGCTAGAGCCCGGGACAGTGAAGTCGGGGAGCTGTTTTTT	CSARARDSEVGELFF
TRBV12-3/TRBV12-4	TRBJ1-1	many	TRBD1	TGTGCCAGCAGTTCCGGACAGGGGGCGATAGATGAAGCTTTCTTT	CASSSGQGAIDEAFF
TRBV4-1	TRBJ2-7	-	-	TGCGCCAGCAGCCAACCGGGACAATTCTACGAGCAGTACTTC	CASSQPGQFYEQYF
TRBV27	TRBJ2-5	many	-	TGTGCCAGCAGTTCCAGCCATTCCACCCAGTACTTC	CASSSSHSTQYF
TRBV28	TRBJ2-7	many	-	TGTGCCAGCAGTTTTGGGCAGTCCGACGAGCAGTACTTC	CASSFGQSDEQYF
TRBV12-3/TRBV12-4	TRBJ2-2	many	-	TGTGCCAGCAGGGGCACAGGAGGGACCGGGGAGCTGTTTTTT	CASRGTGGTGELFF
TRBV28	TRBJ1-4	-	-	TGTGCCAGCACCCCGGGCACAAATATAGGGCCTGCAACTAATGAAAAACTGTTTTTT	CASTPGTNIGPATNEKLFF
TRBV18	TRBJ2-5	many	-	TGTGCCAGCTCACCATATAACCAAGAGACCCAGTACTTC	CASSPYNQETQYF
TRBV28	TRBJ2-6	many	-	TGTGCCAGCAGCCTTGTCCAATCAGGGGCCAACGTCCTGACTTTC	CASSLVQSGANVLTF
TRBV7-3	TRBJ2-3	-	TRBD1	TGTGCCAGCAGCTTAGTCGCGAGGGGGCAGGGGAGCACAGATACGCAGTATTTT	CASSLVARGQGSTDTQYF
TRBV3-1	TRBJ2-1	few	-	TGTGCCAGCAGCCCGGTTGGGACACCGAACAATGAGCAGTTCTTC	CASSPVGTPNNEQFF
TRBV5-1	TRBJ2-7	-	TRBD2	TGCGCCAGCAGCTCGATCCCTGGACTAGCGGGAGCCACCAACTCTTACGAGCAGTACTTC	CASSSIPGLAGATNSYEQYF
TRBV28	TRBJ2-6	many	-	TGTGCCAGCAGTTACCTCAGGGCTGGGGCCAACGTCCTGACTTTC	CASSYLRAGANVLTF
TRBV6-1	TRBJ2-2	-	-	TGTGCCAGCAGTGAAACGAGGGATGGGGAGCTGTTTTTT	CASSETRDGELFF
TRBV19	TRBJ1-5	few	-	TGTGCCAGTACTCACACAGGGATGAGCAATCAGCCCCAGCATTTT	CASTHTGMSNQPQHF
TRBV10-3	TRBJ2-7	-	-	TGTGCCACAAAGGACAGACTCAACGAGCAGTACTTC	CATKDRLNEQYF
TRBV2	TRBJ2-7	many	TRBD1	TGTGCCAGCAGTGAAGGTATTGACAGGGGGCGTGAGCAGTACTTC	CASSEGIDRGREQYF
TRBV6-2/TRBV6-3	TRBJ1-6	few	-	TGTGCCAGCAGCCTTCGACCGAGCTCCTATAATTCACCCCTCCACTTT	CASSLRPSSYNSPLHF
TRBV19	TRBJ2-7	many	TRBD2	TGTGCCACCCGAGACTCCGGGACTAGCGGCTCCTACGAGCAGTACTTC	CATRDSGTSGSYEQYF
TRBV4-1	TRBJ2-2	few	-	TGCGCCAGCAGCCAAGCGGGACTGTCGAACACCGGGGAGCTGTTTTTT	CASSQAGLSNTGELFF
TRBV6-1	TRBJ2-7	few	TRBD2	TGTGCCAGCAGTCGACTAGCGAAGAGCGAGCAGTACTTC	CASSRLAKSEQYF
TRBV25-1	TRBJ1-3	-	-	TGTGCCAGCAGTCAGTCGACGATGGACAGAAACACCATATATTTT	CASSQSTMDRNTIYF
TRBV20-1	TRBJ2-5	many	-	TGCAGTGCTAGCTTGGTTGAGGGAGAGACCCAGTACTTC	CSASLVEGETQYF